Below, 26 T cell receptor beta chains from the same sample are listed, as sequenced in a study of blood T cells in healthy people across ages. The authors ran a second PCR of about 7 to 11 cycles using a sample-barcoded 5' primer and a J-beta primer mix. Each CDR3 protein gets one entry after TCRdb re-called the 5' RACE reads with MiXCR. The data contain 650,000 to 800,000 distinct CDR3 sequences, roughly half of them seen just once; the ten biggest clones take up roughly 13%. Specimen: blood. The receptor set was obtained from a woman aged 80 or older in good health.

This clonotype was seen a handful of times. The chain recombines TRBV4-2 with TRBJ2-7, with D hard to call. The CDR3 runs to 13 residues. CDR1 LGHNA and CDR2 YNFKEQ come from the germline V gene. V was cut by 1 base and J by 3 bases, with 7 bases left in between. The CDR3 DNA follows: TGTGCCAGCAGCCAAGTTATAGACTACGAGCAGTACTTC. Translation: CASSQVIDYEQYF.

This clonotype appeared a single time. The genes are TRBV29-1 and TRBJ2-5; perhaps TRBD2 as D (6 bases). Trimming cost V 5 bases and J 7 bases, with 20 bases left between them. The CDR3 has 14 amino acids. Looked up from germline, CDR1 is SQVTM and CDR2 is ANQGSEA. The CDR3 DNA is TGCAGCGTTCGTGGAGCCATTACGGGAGCGACCCAGTACTTC. As protein: CSVRGAITGATQYF.

For the CDR3, the DNA is TGTGCCAGCTCCCTCGGGCAGGGAGAAAACATTCAGTACTTC. This gives the protein CASSLGQGENIQYF. The chain joins TRBV14 to TRBJ2-7; D might be TRBD1 or TRBD2, each matching 5 bases. Near its end, the DNA agrees better with TRBJ2-4, so the J call may be wrong. CDR3 size: 14 residues. CDR1 is SGHDN, CDR2 FVKESK, per germline.

This clonotype was seen more than once but under ten times. The V gene is TRBV6-6, the J gene TRBJ2-2; D tentatively fits TRBD1 or TRBD2 (5 bases each). Trimming removed 7 bases from V and 4 bases from J, with 13 bases in between. This CDR3 contains 14 residues. CDR1 and CDR2 from the germline V gene are MNHNY and SVGAGI (reference sequence). CDR3: CASKDPGTTGELFF. CDR3 bases: TGTGCCAGCAAAGATCCAGGGACCACCGGGGAGCTGTTTTTT.

This sequence joins TRBV21-1 and TRBJ2-3; TRBD2 was called by the table and not checked on the DNA. TRBV21-1 is a pseudogene. CDR3 length equals 18 residues. The CDR3 region is CASSKLAGPNYSTDTQYF. CDR3 coding DNA: TGTGCCAGCAGCAAACTTGCGGGCCCGAATTATAGCACAGATACGCAGTATTTT.

The chain joins TRBV20-1 to TRBJ2-3, with a possible D match to TRBD2 (6 bases). The CDR3 sequence is 15 residues long. Germline CDR1 is DFQATT and CDR2 is SNEGSKA (reference sequence). The V end lost 3 bases, the J end lost 4 bases, and 17 bases lay between the germline ends. CDR3 sequence: CSARDTGGPSDTQYF. DNA of the CDR3: TGCAGTGCTAGGGACACCGGGGGTCCGTCAGATACGCAGTATTTT.

J is TRBJ2-5 and V is TRBV24-1; tentative D call: TRBD1 (6 bases). Germline V CDR1 and CDR2: KGHDR, SFDVKD. V was trimmed by 3 bases and J by 7 bases, leaving 11 bases between them. The CDR3 is made up of 13 amino acids. For the CDR3, the DNA is TGTGCCACCAGTGATCACAGGGCGAGGACCCAGTACTTC. Amino acid sequence: CATSDHRARTQYF.

V is TRBV2 and J is TRBJ2-4; 7 bases agree with TRBD1. The closer fit of TRBJ2-7 to the DNA end suggests the J call may be wrong. Germline V gene sequence: CDR1 SNHLY, CDR2 FYNNEI. The CDR3 runs 13 residues. CDR3 sequence (DNA): TGTGCCAGCAGTGAAGACAGGGGCCACGAGCAGTACTTC. Translated: CASSEDRGHEQYF.

This chain connects TRBV5-1 to TRBJ2-2; 8 bases match TRBD1. The CDR3 totals 16 residues. The trim removed 2 bases at V and 3 bases at J, leaving 6 bases unmatched. Germline CDR1 reads SGHRS; CDR2 reads YFSETQ. CDR3 residues: CASSFNRGADTGELFF. The CDR3 DNA reads as TGCGCCAGCAGCTTCAACAGGGGGGCCGACACCGGGGAGCTGTTTTTT.

This chain joins TRBV6-5 and TRBJ2-1; the match to TRBD2 covers 12 bases. With 8 bases clipped from V and 8 bases from J, the junction kept 10 bases outside the gene matches. The V gene's germline CDR1 is MNHEY and CDR2 SVGAGI. This CDR3 spans 15 amino acids. The CDR3 DNA sequence: TGTGCCAGCTCGAGATCTAGCGGGGGGGCTTATGAGCAGTTCTTC. It translates to CASSRSSGGAYEQFF.

The chain employs TRBV3-1 and TRBJ1-6; D unclear. Trimming left V 5 bases short and J 7 bases short, with 9 bases between. CDR1 is LGHDT and CDR2 is YNNKEL in the germline V gene (reference sequence). CDR3 size: 13 residues. This CDR3 reads CASSSQDNSPLHF. CDR3 nucleotide sequence: TGTGCCAGCAGCTCCCAGGACAATTCACCCCTCCACTTT.

CDR3 in DNA: TGTGCCACCAGCAGAGGTGGATCAGATACGCAGTATTTT. It translates to CATSRGGSDTQYF. The chain links TRBV15 to TRBJ2-3; D gene ambiguous. Germline V gives CDR1 LNHNV, CDR2 YYDKDF (reference sequence). V was pared by 1 base and J by 4 bases, with 6 bases between. This CDR3 comprises 13 residues. Variable domain in full (rest from reference TRBV15 and TRBJ2-3): DAMVIQNPRYQVTQFGKPVTLSCSQTLNHNVMYWYQQKSSQAPKLLFHYYDKDFNNEADTPDNFQSRRPNTSFCFLDIRSPGLGDTAMYLCATSRGGSDTQYFGPGTRLTVL.

The rearrangement uses TRBV13 and TRBJ2-1; the D is unclear. This CDR3 region has 16 residues. Germline CDR1 is PRHDT and CDR2 is FYEKMQ (reference sequence). Trimming shortened V by 5 bases and J by 4 bases, and 18 bases separated the two germline ends. CDR3 amino acids: CASSPKRAQYYNEQFF. CDR3 DNA sequence: TGTGCCAGCAGCCCCAAACGGGCCCAGTATTACAATGAGCAGTTCTTC.

About this clonotype: A much bigger clone sits one base away, suggesting this may be a read error. V usage is TRBV28 and J usage is TRBJ2-5; D could derive from TRBD1 or TRBD2 (5 bases each). Per germline, CDR1 MDHEN and CDR2 SYDVKM. V was trimmed by 8 bases and J by 1 base, leaving 17 bases between them. The CDR3 totals 15 residues. In DNA, the CDR3 is TGTGCCAGCCAATACTCGGACGGGACCCAAGAGACCCAGTACTTC. Encoded protein: CASQYSDGTQETQYF.

The chain combines TRBV5-1 with TRBJ2-4; 8 bases match TRBD1. The tail of the sequence fits TRBJ2-7 better, so the J call may be wrong. Germline V gene lookup returns CDR1 SGHRS and CDR2 YFSETQ. The CDR3 loop spans 14 amino acids. The CDR3 protein is CASSAGQGLSEQYF. CDR3 DNA: TGCGCCAGCAGCGCCGGACAGGGTCTTAGCGAGCAGTACTTC.

This clonotype has a count of ten or more. The chain joins TRBV20-1 to TRBJ2-1; 7 bases match TRBD2. This CDR3 is 16 amino acids long. The V segment lost 4 bases and the J segment 1 base; nucleotides outside the gene matches: 10. Germline V gene lookup returns CDR1 DFQATT and CDR2 SNEGSKA (reference sequence). The chain's CDR3 is CSAKSSGGASYNEQFF. The CDR3 DNA reads as TGCAGTGCTAAGTCTAGCGGAGGGGCATCCTACAATGAGCAGTTCTTC.

As concerns this clonotype: This could be a read error, since a much larger clone is one nucleotide away. The V call is TRBV20-1, the J call TRBJ1-2; no clear D gene. The CDR3 covers 11 residues. Germline V gives CDR1 DFQATT, CDR2 SNEGSKA (reference sequence). V gave up 6 bases and J gave up 7 bases, with 12 bases separating them. CDR3 DNA sequence: TGCAGTGCAAAACTATGGGGTGGCTACACCTTC. Translation: CSAKLWGGYTF.

Only one count was recorded for this clonotype. The rearrangement uses TRBV11-2 and TRBJ2-2; 14 nucleotides match TRBD2. J was trimmed by 6 bases and V by 10 bases; bases with no gene match: 13. CDR3 size: 17 residues. The germline V gene encodes CDR1 SGHAT and CDR2 FQNNGV. The CDR3 sequence: CANRGLGTSGRAGELFF. Written as DNA, the CDR3 is TGTGCCAACAGAGGACTCGGGACTAGCGGGAGAGCCGGGGAGCTGTTTTTT. Based on the CDR3 plus reference TRBV11-2 and TRBJ2-2, the full variable domain is EAGVAQSPRYKIIEKRQSVAFWCNPISGHATLYWYQQILGQGPKLLIQFQNNGVVDDSQLPKDRFSAERLKGVDSTLKIQPAKLEDSAVYLCANRGLGTSGRAGELFFGEGSRLTVL.

V gene TRBV7-2 combines with J gene TRBJ1-2; 9 nucleotides line up with TRBD1. CDR1 is SGHTA, CDR2 FQGNSA, per germline. The length of the CDR3 is 14 residues. V shed 5 bases and J 8 bases; nucleotides not matched to a gene: 9. The CDR3 nucleotides read TGTGCCAGCAGCGAAAAGATTACAGGGGGCGGCTACACCTTC. Its protein product is CASSEKITGGGYTF.

The chain is built from TRBV29-1 and TRBJ1-5; 10 bases align to TRBD1. With V trimmed by 6 bases and J by 2 bases, 7 bases remained unmatched. Germline CDR1 reads SQVTM; CDR2 reads ANQGSEA. This CDR3 has 15 amino acids. The CDR3, as DNA: TGCAGCGTGACCACCGGGACAGGGGGCAATCAGCCCCAGCATTTT. Amino acid sequence: CSVTTGTGGNQPQHF.

This clonotype has just a few counts. The V gene is TRBV3-1, the J gene TRBJ1-1, with D tentatively TRBD1 (6 bases). The CDR3 loop spans 12 amino acids. V shed 7 bases and J shed 4 bases, with 10 bases lying between them. Germline V gives CDR1 LGHDT, CDR2 YNNKEL (reference sequence). This chain's CDR3 is CASMTGGTEAFF. DNA for the CDR3: TGTGCCAGCATGACAGGCGGCACTGAAGCTTTCTTT.

In the case of this clonotype: This may be a read error, as it is one base from a much larger clone. CDR3 in amino acids: CASSKQQTSDEQYF. The CDR3 coding sequence is TGTGCCAGCAGCAAACAACAGACCTCCGACGAGCAGTACTTC. The chain carries TRBV21-1 and TRBJ2-7. TRBV21-1 is an annotated pseudogene. This CDR3 contains 14 residues.

A word on this clonotype: A junction end diverges from the germline sequence, so it may reflect a read error. The chain is built from TRBV5-1 and TRBJ2-6, with D uncertain. CDR3 size: 13 residues. Germline lookup yields CDR1 SGHRS and CDR2 YFSETQ. The CDR3 sequence is CTSRLSGANVLTF. CDR3 in DNA: TGCACCAGCAGACTCTCTGGGGCCAACGTCCTGACTTTC.

This clonotype was seen at least ten times. A much larger clone differs from this one at a single base, so this may be a read error. This chain links TRBV24-1 with TRBJ2-2, with D possibly matching TRBD1 (6 bases). V lost 3 bases and J 3 bases, leaving 10 bases between the germline ends. Germline lookup yields CDR1 KGHDR and CDR2 SFDVKD. This CDR3 has 15 amino acids. The DNA for the CDR3 is TGTGCCACCAGTGATGATTACAGGGACACCGGGGAGCTGTTTTTT. Translating it yields CATSDDYRDTGELFF.

This chain links TRBV6-2 or TRBV6-3 with TRBJ2-3, with 12 bases lining up with TRBD2. The CDR3 consists of 16 residues. The germline V gene has CDR1 MNHEY and CDR2 SVGEGT. V was pared by 2 bases and J by 8 bases, with 8 bases of the junction left unmatched. The CDR3 loop reads CASSYGASGRAVTQYF. CDR3 bases: TGTGCCAGCAGTTACGGCGCTAGCGGGAGGGCCGTTACGCAGTATTTT.

The J gene is TRBJ2-7, the V gene TRBV20-1, with 7 nucleotides matching TRBD2. Germline V gene lookup returns CDR1 DFQATT and CDR2 SNEGSKA (reference sequence). The CDR3 consists of 14 residues. V gave up 1 base and J gave up 6 bases; unmatched junction bases: 9. The CDR3 nucleotides read TGCAGTGCTAGAGGTGGGGGGGATAGGGGCGAGCAGTACTTC. Translation: CSARGGGDRGEQYF.